The 7 T cell receptor beta chains given below trace back to one sample, sequenced in a study of blood T cells in healthy people across ages. PCR was performed a second time for about 7 to 12 cycles using a sample-barcoded 5' primer and a J-beta primer mix. One entry per CDR3 protein results from TCRdb running MiXCR on the 5' RACE reads. Altogether approximately 670,000 distinct CDR3 sequences are present, around 43% being singletons, with the ten largest covering roughly 30%. Sequenced sample: blood. These receptors all stem from a man at least 80 years old in good health.

There are a few counts of this clonotype. This rearrangement joins TRBV27 to TRBJ1-2; TRBD1 aligns across 11 bases. The CDR3 contains 16 residues. V was pared by 5 bases and J by 11 bases, with 16 bases of the junction left unmatched. The germline gives CDR1 MNHEY, CDR2 SMNVEV (reference sequence). The chain's CDR3 is CASSPRTGGRAMSYTF. The CDR3 DNA sequence: TGTGCCAGCAGTCCCCGGACAGGGGGCCGGGCTATGTCATACACCTTC.

This clonotype was seen only a few times. V and J are TRBV6-1 and TRBJ1-1, with unresolved D. The CDR3 sequence is 15 residues long. CDR1 MNHNS and CDR2 SASEGT come from the germline V gene. V was shortened by 2 bases and J by 1 base, with 11 bases between the two germline ends. The CDR3 here is CASSEPRSGNTEAFF. CDR3 in DNA: TGTGCCAGCAGTGAACCCCGATCCGGGAACACTGAAGCTTTCTTT.

This clonotype was counted only a few times. This chain uses TRBV2 with TRBJ2-2; D not resolved. Trimming pared 0 bases from V and 4 bases from J, leaving 6 bases between. Germline CDR1 reads SNHLY; CDR2 reads FYNNEI. CDR3 length equals 14 residues. DNA of the CDR3: TGTGCCAGCAGTGAAGCGCGGCTCACCGGGGAGCTGTTTTTT. Protein: CASSEARLTGELFF.

The table lists this clonotype with a few counts. The chain combines TRBV5-1 with TRBJ2-5; a weak D match, TRBD2 (7 bases). CDR1 SGHRS and CDR2 YFSETQ come from the germline V gene. V was trimmed by 4 bases and J by 4 bases, leaving 20 bases between them. The length of the CDR3 is 16 residues. CDR3 region: CASSPPLGGRGETQYF. The CDR3 nucleotides read TGCGCCAGCAGCCCCCCCCTCGGGGGGCGGGGAGAGACCCAGTACTTC.

The table lists this clonotype with many counts. The genes are TRBV27 and TRBJ2-7; TRBD1 matches at 8 bases. CDR1 is MNHEY, CDR2 SMNVEV, per germline (reference sequence). Losses at the gene ends were 5 bases for V and 4 bases for J; bases not matched to a gene: 16. This CDR3 region has 17 residues. The CDR3 nucleotides read TGTGCCAGCAGTCCACCCGGGACAGGACAGGGACAATACGAGCAGTACTTC. Protein product: CASSPPGTGQGQYEQYF.

This clonotype was detected only a few times. The rearrangement uses TRBV4-1 and TRBJ2-4, with 10 bases that match TRBD2. This CDR3 is built from 18 residues. CDR1 and CDR2 (germline): MGHRA, YSYEKL. After removal of 4 bases from V and 0 bases from J, the junction contained 9 bases not matched to a gene. The CDR3 reads CASSPTRLAGRAKNIQYF. CDR3 bases: TGCGCCAGCAGCCCAACCAGACTAGCGGGTAGAGCCAAAAACATTCAGTACTTC.

J is TRBJ1-6 and V is TRBV5-1, with a tentative D call TRBD1 (6 bases). V dropped 4 bases and J dropped 6 bases, with 11 bases sitting between them. The CDR3 is made up of 14 amino acids. Germline-derived CDR1 and CDR2 are SGHRS and YFSETQ. The CDR3 DNA sequence: TGCGCCAGCAGCGACGGACAGTTTAATTCACCCCTCCACTTT. It translates to CASSDGQFNSPLHF.